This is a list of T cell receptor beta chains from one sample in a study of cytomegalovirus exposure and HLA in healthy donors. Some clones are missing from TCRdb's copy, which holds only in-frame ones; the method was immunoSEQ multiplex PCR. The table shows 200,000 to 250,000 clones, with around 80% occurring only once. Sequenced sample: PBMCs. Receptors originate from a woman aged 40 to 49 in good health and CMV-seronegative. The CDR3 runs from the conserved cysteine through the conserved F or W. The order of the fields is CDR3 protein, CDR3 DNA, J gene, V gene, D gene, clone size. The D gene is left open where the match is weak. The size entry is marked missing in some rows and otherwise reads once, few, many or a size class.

CASSQRLQETQYF TGTGCCAGCAGCCAGCGGCTCCAAGAGACCCAGTACTTC TRBJ2-5 TRBV14 - -
CASSAETAGAFYGYTF TGTGCCAGCAGCGCGGAAACCGCAGGGGCCTTCTATGGCTACACCTTC TRBJ1-2 TRBV7-9 - once
CASSFGQGGYGYTF TGTGCCAGCAGTTTTGGGCAGGGAGGTTATGGCTACACCTTC TRBJ1-2 TRBV28 - -
CASSVASAGGSFNSPLHF TGTGCCAGCAGCGTAGCTTCGGCAGGGGGCTCCTTCAATTCACCCCTCCACTTT TRBJ1-6 TRBV9 TRBD1 once
CASSGRSGGATDTQYF TGTGCCAGCAGCGGGAGAAGCGGGGGGGCCACAGATACGCAGTATTTT TRBJ2-3 TRBV9 TRBD2 -
CASSQTTSRETQYF TGCGCCAGCAGCCAGACGACTAGCAGAGAGACCCAGTACTTC TRBJ2-5 TRBV4-1 TRBD2 -
CASRLESSYNEQFF TGTGCCAGCAGGTTAGAGAGCTCCTACAATGAGCAGTTCTTC TRBJ2-1 TRBV27 - -
CASSFTSGRKTQYF TGCGCCAGCAGCTTTACTAGCGGGAGGAAGACCCAGTACTTC TRBJ2-5 TRBV5-1 TRBD2 -
CASSQQGTNEQYF TGTGCCAGCAGCCAACAGGGGACCAACGAGCAGTACTTC TRBJ2-7 TRBV13 TRBD1 -
CASRREGLGYTF TGTGCCAGCAGGCGAGAGGGCTTGGGCTACACCTTC TRBJ1-2 TRBV2 - -
CASSVGQRNEKLFF TGTGCCAGCAGCGTGGGACAGCGTAATGAAAAACTGTTTTTT TRBJ1-4 TRBV9 TRBD1 -
CASSLSIAGVNEQFF TGTGCCAGCAGTTTATCGATTGCGGGGGTCAATGAGCAGTTCTTC TRBJ2-1 TRBV27 TRBD2 -
CASRLNRGGYEQYF TGTGCCAGCAGACTTAACAGGGGAGGCTACGAGCAGTACTTC TRBJ2-7 TRBV27 - -
CAWSVGRNYGYTF TGTGCCTGGAGTGTGGGCAGGAACTATGGCTACACCTTC TRBJ1-2 TRBV30 - few
CASSSGTETEAFF TGTGCCAGCAGCTCCGGGACAGAGACTGAAGCTTTCTTT TRBJ1-1 TRBV6-4 TRBD1 -
CASSLRQGDQPQHF TGTGCCAGCAGCTTACGACAGGGAGATCAGCCCCAGCATTTT TRBJ1-5 TRBV7-2 TRBD1 -
CASSEGRFLDNEQFF TGCGCCAGCAGTGAGGGTCGCTTCCTAGACAATGAGCAGTTCTTC TRBJ2-1 TRBV10-1 - -
CASSLARQGGYEKLFF TGTGCCAGCAGCTTGGCCCGACAGGGCGGATACGAAAAACTGTTTTTT TRBJ1-4 TRBV5-6 TRBD1 -
CASSPHAGNKAFF TGTGCCAGCAGCCCGCACGCTGGTAACAAAGCTTTCTTT TRBJ1-1 TRBV7-2 - -
CASSQSWGRSEKLFF TGTGCCAGCAGCCAAAGTTGGGGGCGAAGTGAAAAACTGTTTTTT TRBJ1-4 TRBV5-6 - few
CASSSQVAGGYNEQFF TGCGCCAGCAGCTCCCAAGTAGCGGGGGGATACAATGAGCAGTTCTTC TRBJ2-1 TRBV5-1 TRBD2 -
CASTKNRGDHYEQYF TGTGCCAGCACCAAAAACAGGGGCGACCACTACGAGCAGTACTTC TRBJ2-7 TRBV7-2 TRBD1 -
CASSQGQGSQPQHF TGTGCCAGCAGCCAGGGGCAGGGCAGTCAGCCCCAGCATTTT TRBJ1-5 TRBV4-2 - -
CASSLGAGELFF TGCGCCAGCAGTTTAGGGGCCGGGGAGCTGTTTTTT TRBJ2-2 TRBV5-1 - -
CASSAGIQGGPEAFF TGTGCCAGCAGCGCGGGCATACAGGGTGGGCCTGAAGCTTTCTTT TRBJ1-1 TRBV9 - -
CASSMGGNSNQPQHF TGTGCCAGTAGTATGGGAGGGAATAGCAATCAGCCCCAGCATTTT TRBJ1-5 TRBV19 - once
CASSGGRGNSPLHF TGTGCCAGCAGCGGGGGCCGGGGTAATTCACCCCTCCACTTT TRBJ1-6 TRBV5-4 - -
CASSIERGAITDTQYF TGTGCCAGTAGTATAGAGCGGGGGGCTATCACAGATACGCAGTATTTT TRBJ2-3 TRBV19 TRBD2 -
CASSLAGGYNEQFF TGTGCCAGCAGTTTAGCGGGGGGGTACAATGAGCAGTTCTTC TRBJ2-1 TRBV28 TRBD2 -
CASSPGGNQETQYF TGTGCCAGCAGCCCCGGGGGAAACCAAGAGACCCAGTACTTC TRBJ2-5 TRBV16 - -
CASSPGTEGPYGYTF TGTGCCAGCAGCCCTGGGACAGAGGGGCCGTATGGCTACACCTTC TRBJ1-2 TRBV5-4 TRBD1 -